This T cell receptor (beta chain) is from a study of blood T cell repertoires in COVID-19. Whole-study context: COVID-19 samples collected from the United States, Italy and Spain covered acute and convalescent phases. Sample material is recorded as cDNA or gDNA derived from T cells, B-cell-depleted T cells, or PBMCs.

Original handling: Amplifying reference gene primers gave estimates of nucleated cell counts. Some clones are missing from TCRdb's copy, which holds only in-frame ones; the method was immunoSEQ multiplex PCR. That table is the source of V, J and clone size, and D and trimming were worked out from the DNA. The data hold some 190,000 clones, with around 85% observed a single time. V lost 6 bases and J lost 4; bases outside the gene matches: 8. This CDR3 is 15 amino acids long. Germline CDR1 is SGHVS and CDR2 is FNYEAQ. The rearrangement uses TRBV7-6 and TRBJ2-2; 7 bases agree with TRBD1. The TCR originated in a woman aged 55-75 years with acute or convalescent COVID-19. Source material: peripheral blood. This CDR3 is CASRRQGLFTGELFF. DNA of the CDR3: TGTGCCAGCAGGAGACAGGGCTTATTCACCGGGGAGCTGTTTTTT.